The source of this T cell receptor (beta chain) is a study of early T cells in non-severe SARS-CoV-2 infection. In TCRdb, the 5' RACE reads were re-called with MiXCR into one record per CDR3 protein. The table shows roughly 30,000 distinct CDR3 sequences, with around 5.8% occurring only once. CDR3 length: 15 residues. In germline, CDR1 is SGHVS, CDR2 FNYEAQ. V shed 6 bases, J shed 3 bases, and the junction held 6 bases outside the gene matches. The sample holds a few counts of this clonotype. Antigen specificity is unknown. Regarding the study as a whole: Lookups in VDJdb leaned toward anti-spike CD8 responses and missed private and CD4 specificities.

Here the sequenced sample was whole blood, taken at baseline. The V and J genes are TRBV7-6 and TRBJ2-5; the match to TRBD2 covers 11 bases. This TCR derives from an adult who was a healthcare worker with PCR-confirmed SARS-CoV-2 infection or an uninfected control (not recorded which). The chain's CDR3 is CASRKLAGDKETQYF. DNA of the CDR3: TGTGCCAGCAGAAAACTAGCGGGGGATAAAGAGACCCAGTACTTC.